These 4 T cell receptor beta chains share one sample of origin, sequenced in a study of CD8 T cells in ankylosing spondylitis. Via MiXCR, TCRdb re-called the 5' RACE reads, giving one row per CDR3 protein. The repertoire holds about 160,000 distinct CDR3 sequences, with roughly 18% as singletons. The sequenced sample consisted of blood, either unsorted or a sorted T cell fraction (not recorded which). These receptor sequences come from a male donor with ankylosing spondylitis or in good health (not recorded which).

The chain links TRBV3-1 to TRBJ2-2, with D perhaps assigned TRBD1 or TRBD2 (6 bases each). Germline V lookup: CDR1 LGHDT, CDR2 YNNKEL (reference sequence). The length of the CDR3 is 16 residues. V lost 2 bases to trimming and J lost 4 bases, with 14 bases between them. Here the CDR3 DNA reads TGTGCCAGCAGCCAAATTGCGAGGGGGGTCACCGGGGAGCTGTTTTTT. Its translation: CASSQIARGVTGELFF.

The chain uses TRBV29-1 and TRBJ2-7; D uncertain. Germline V gene lookup returns CDR1 SQVTM and CDR2 ANQGSEA. Trimming removed 7 bases at V and 3 bases at J, with 13 bases between. The CDR3 is 12 residues long. The chain's CDR3 is CSAVRDRYEQYF. Written as DNA, the CDR3 is TGCAGCGCGGTAAGAGATCGCTACGAGCAGTACTTC.

The chain is built from TRBV6-6 and TRBJ2-3; D is perhaps TRBD1 (6 bases). This CDR3 is built from 13 residues. Trimming stripped 8 bases from V and 2 bases from J, with 11 bases between. Germline assignment: CDR1 MNHNY and CDR2 SVGAGI (reference sequence). CDR3 in amino acids: CASGGQNTDTQYF. The CDR3 DNA reads TGTGCCAGCGGAGGACAGAACACAGATACGCAGTATTTT.

This clonotype occurred a few times. CDR3 DNA: TGTGCCAGCAGCTTGAGGGGCCTAAATGAGCAGTTCTTC. Translating it yields CASSLRGLNEQFF. This chain connects TRBV5-4 to TRBJ2-1, with D possibly being TRBD1 (5 bases). Germline CDR1 SGHNT, CDR2 YYREEE (reference sequence). The ends were cut back, 1 base at V and 7 bases at J, with 9 bases in the middle. This CDR3 is 13 amino acids long.